A selection of T cell receptor beta chains follows, all from one sample in a study of shared clonotypes between healthy human individuals. Only in-frame clones appear in the TCRdb table, and some are missing; sequencing was by immunoSEQ multiplex PCR. The sample includes about 2.4 million clones, 80% to 95% of them seen just once. The specimen was naive CD4+ T cells from PBMCs. The receptors were sampled from a man aged 18 to 35 in good health. Some clones in this sample may be carry-over from other donors' samples. The CDR3 runs from the conserved cysteine through the conserved F or W. The D gene is left open where the match is weak. Clone size is not always given. Where it is, it says once, few, many or a class for expanded clones.

j_call clone_size d_call v_call cdr3_nt cdr3_aa
TRBJ2-7 NA NA TRBV7-9 TGTGCCAGCAGCCCATTGGGGGCAGGGAAAAACTACGAGCAGTACTTC CASSPLGAGKNYEQYF
TRBJ1-2 once TRBD1 TRBV28 TGTGCCAGCAGTTTATCACACCTCGGACAGGGGGAAGGCTACACCTTC CASSLSHLGQGEGYTF
TRBJ2-5 NA NA TRBV28 TGTGCCAGTCGGAGGGGCCCCTCACAAGAGACCCAGTACTTC CASRRGPSQETQYF
TRBJ2-4 NA NA TRBV10-3 TGTGCCATCGGCCCCACGGAGAACATTCAGTACTTC CAIGPTENIQYF
TRBJ2-5 NA TRBD1 TRBV28 TGTGCCAGCAGACCAATTGGACAGGGGCAAGAGACCCAGTACTTC CASRPIGQGQETQYF
TRBJ2-7 NA TRBD1 TRBV28 TGTGCCAGCAGCGTCCGGACAGGGCCCTCCTACGAGCAGTACTTC CASSVRTGPSYEQYF
TRBJ2-5 NA TRBD1 TRBV5-1 TGCGCCAGCAGCTGGGGACAGGGTGACCCGATACAAGAGACCCAGTACTTC CASSWGQGDPIQETQYF
TRBJ2-1 NA NA TRBV29-1 TGCAGCGTGAAACGGGGGATTGGCTACAATGAGCAGTTCTTC CSVKRGIGYNEQFF
TRBJ2-7 NA NA TRBV15 TGTGCCACCAGCTCCCGGGGGTACGAGCAGTACTTC CATSSRGYEQYF
TRBJ2-7 once TRBD1 TRBV15 TGTGCCACCAGCAGGCGACAGGGGGGAGGCCGCAACGAGCAGTACTTC CATSRRQGGGRNEQYF
TRBJ2-7 NA NA TRBV7-3 TGTGCCAGCAGCCCACCAAGTAAGGACGAGCAGTACTTC CASSPPSKDEQYF
TRBJ1-3 NA TRBD1 TRBV19 TGTGCCAGTAGTATGCCGAGGGGGCCTGGAAACACCATATATTTT CASSMPRGPGNTIYF
TRBJ1-2 NA NA TRBV6-6 TGTGCCAGCAGTTATTACGGGGTTGGCGACTACACCTTC CASSYYGVGDYTF
TRBJ2-7 NA NA TRBV5-6 TGTGCCAGCAGCTCTAACTACGAGCAGTACTTC CASSSNYEQYF
TRBJ2-1 NA TRBD2 TRBV2 TGTGCCAGGGGGCGGGAGTCGTACAATGAGCAGTTCTTC CARGRESYNEQFF
TRBJ1-4 NA TRBD1 TRBV15 TGTGCCACCAGACGGACAGGGGGCGCTACTGAAAAACTGTTTTTT CATRRTGGATEKLFF
TRBJ2-1 NA NA TRBV28 TGTGCCAGCAGTCTTAAGGGACTTCCCTACAATGAGCAGTTCTTC CASSLKGLPYNEQFF
TRBJ2-1 NA TRBD1 TRBV27 TGTGCCAGCAGTTCACCGGCGACAGGGCTTTACAATGAGCAGTTCTTC CASSSPATGLYNEQFF
TRBJ2-3 once TRBD2 TRBV5-4 TGTGCCAGCAGTGAGCTATCCCAAAGCGGGAGTCGGGCAGATACGCAGTATTTT CASSELSQSGSRADTQYF
TRBJ2-5 NA NA TRBV5-1 TGCGCCAGCAGCTTGATCACAGAGGAGACCCAGTACTTC CASSLITEETQYF
TRBJ2-3 NA NA TRBV28 TGTGCCAGCACCCAGGGAGAGGCCTGGGATACGCAGTATTTT CASTQGEAWDTQYF
TRBJ1-2 NA NA TRBV29-1 TGCAGCGTAACGGACAGTCGAACTTATGGCTACACCTTC CSVTDSRTYGYTF
TRBJ2-7 NA NA TRBV4-1 TGCGCCAGCAGCCAAGAAGGCAGAGAATACGAGCAGTACTTC CASSQEGREYEQYF
TRBJ2-1 NA NA TRBV7-9 TGTGCCAGCAGCTTAGAGGGACACAATGAGCAGTTCTTC CASSLEGHNEQFF
TRBJ1-6 NA NA TRBV30 TGTGCCTGGAGGGCGGGATCACCCCTCCACTTT CAWRAGSPLHF
TRBJ1-1 NA NA TRBV11-2 TGTGCCAGCAGCCGTGTTGGACTCCTCGAGAGTAAAGCTTTCTTT CASSRVGLLESKAFF
TRBJ2-6 NA NA TRBV30 TGTGCCTGGATGCGCGCGGGTACCTCTGGGGCCAACGTCCTGACTTTC CAWMRAGTSGANVLTF
TRBJ1-1 NA NA TRBV2 TGTGCCAGCAGTGCCCTTAGTGGGAAGTACACTGAAGCTTTCTTT CASSALSGKYTEAFF
TRBJ2-7 NA NA TRBV5-4 TGTGCCAGCAGCGCGGTCCAATCCTACGAGCAGTACTTC CASSAVQSYEQYF
TRBJ1-4 NA NA TRBV5-1 TGCGCCAGCAGCTTGGGTCCCAGTGAGGGGGAAAAACTGTTTTTT CASSLGPSEGEKLFF
TRBJ1-2 NA NA TRBV5-1 TGCGCCAGCAGCTTGGGGGTAGAGGGCTATGGCTACACCTTC CASSLGVEGYGYTF
TRBJ2-3 NA NA TRBV12-5 TGTGCTAGTGGTTTGGTTGGAGATACGCAGTATTTT CASGLVGDTQYF
TRBJ2-1 NA TRBD1 TRBV27 TGTGCCAGCAGAGGGACAGGGGATATGCATGAGCAGTTCTTC CASRGTGDMHEQFF
TRBJ2-3 NA NA TRBV28 TGTGCCAGCAGCCCTAGCAGGGATACGCAGTATTTT CASSPSRDTQYF
TRBJ2-7 once TRBD1 TRBV29-1 TGCAGCGTTAGACCGGGACAGGGGAACGAGCAGTACTTC CSVRPGQGNEQYF
TRBJ1-4 NA NA TRBV7-9 TGTGCCAGCAGCTACCGCACAGGAGATGAAAAACTGTTTTTT CASSYRTGDEKLFF
TRBJ2-7 NA NA TRBV7-6 TGTGCCAGCAGCTTCCGGCTAGGCCCGTTCGAGCAGTACTTC CASSFRLGPFEQYF
TRBJ2-2 NA TRBD2 TRBV7-2 TGTGCCAGCAGATTCCTAGCGGGAGTCAGCACCGGGGAGCTGTTTTTT CASRFLAGVSTGELFF
TRBJ2-1 NA NA TRBV28 TGTGCCAGCAGTTTATGGGGGCCCTACAATGAGCAGTTCTTC CASSLWGPYNEQFF
TRBJ1-4 NA NA TRBV7-8 TGTGCCAGCAGCCGTGGCCAGCTCATTGCAACTAATGAAAAACTGTTTTTT CASSRGQLIATNEKLFF
TRBJ2-7 NA NA TRBV28 TGTGCCAGCAGTTCTTTGGGACGGTGGTACGAGCAGTACTTC CASSSLGRWYEQYF
TRBJ2-3 NA TRBD2 TRBV18 TGTGCCAGCTCACCCCCGGGACTAGCGGGAGTGGATACGCAGTATTTT CASSPPGLAGVDTQYF
TRBJ2-1 NA NA TRBV21-1 TGTGCCAGCAGCAAACACTGGGAGCGGCCTACCTACAATGAGCAGTTCTTC CASSKHWERPTYNEQFF
TRBJ1-5 NA NA TRBV27 TGTGCCAGCAGTTTGACCCGTAGCAATCAGCCCCAGCATTTT CASSLTRSNQPQHF
TRBJ1-1 few NA TRBV30 TGTGCCTGGAGTAGGGCCCCGAACACTGAAGCTTTCTTT CAWSRAPNTEAFF
TRBJ2-6 NA NA TRBV5-1 TGCGCCAGCAGCCCAGGAAGCTCTGGGGCCAACGTCCTGACTTTC CASSPGSSGANVLTF
TRBJ2-7 once TRBD2 TRBV11-2 TGTGCCAGCAGCTTAAGGGCTAGCGGTTCCTACGAGCAGTACTTC CASSLRASGSYEQYF